The 31 T cell receptor beta chains presented below share a single source sample, sequenced in a study of Tregs in tolerant kidney transplant recipients (dated by TCRdb to about 2019). Library preparation was by the immunoSEQ multiplex PCR assay. Entries here come from immuneACCESS through TCRdb and include only in-frame sequences with V and J called. Some clones fail to appear in such tables; in the studies checked, an unresolved V gene covers under half of the shortfall, and the cause of the remainder is unknown. The sample table shows about 90,000 clones, and roughly 93% are seen once. Clones ranked in the top ten supply 1.5% to 2% of the sample. The transplants used related donors along with nonmyeloablative bone marrow transplantation, and in the human trials mixed chimerism was transient. The sequenced sample was CD4+ T cells from blood (PBMCs), obtained 12 months after the transplant. Receptors were obtained from a human patient who received a combined kidney and bone marrow transplant. Some T cells seen after a transplant may have their origin in the graft donor.

V is TRBV5-6 and J is TRBJ2-7, with TRBD2 matching over 14 bases. Germline loops: CDR1 SGHDT, CDR2 YYEEEE. The length of the CDR3 is 16 residues. With 0 bases clipped from V and 5 bases from J, the junction kept 4 bases outside the gene matches. CDR3 amino acids: CASSLAGGLAGDEQYF. As DNA, the CDR3 is TGTGCCAGCAGCTTGGCGGGGGGACTAGCGGGGGACGAGCAGTACTTC.

This clone was counted between two and nine times. The V and J genes are TRBV2 and TRBJ2-3; D ambiguous. This CDR3 contains 12 residues. Trimming removed 6 bases from V and 6 bases from J, with 10 bases in between. CDR1 and CDR2 from the germline V gene are SNHLY and FYNNEI. As DNA, the CDR3 is TGTGCCAGCAGCCTTGCCCGGGATACGCAGTATTTT. Protein product: CASSLARDTQYF.

The chain joins TRBV12-5 to TRBJ2-3; TRBD2 matches 8 bases. J was trimmed by 1 base and V by 0 bases; bases with no gene match: 6. This CDR3 is 17 amino acids long. CDR1 and CDR2 from the germline V gene are LGHNT and FRNRAP. The CDR3 reads CASGLVFVAGRTDTQYF. The DNA of the CDR3 is TGTGCTAGTGGTTTGGTATTTGTAGCGGGACGCACAGATACGCAGTATTTT. Drawing the rest from reference TRBV12-5 and TRBJ2-3, the complete variable domain is DARVTQTPRHKVTEMGQEVTMRCQPILGHNTVFWYRQTMMQGLELLAYFRNRAPLDDSGMPKDRFSAEMPDATLATLKIQPSEPRDSAVYFCASGLVFVAGRTDTQYFGPGTRLTVL.

The rearrangement joins TRBV5-1 to TRBJ2-5, with 11 bases fitting TRBD2. Per the germline V gene, CDR1 is SGHRS and CDR2 is YFSETQ. The CDR3 spans 16 residues. V gave up 0 bases and J gave up 5 bases; unmatched junction bases: 6. The CDR3: CASSLGTSGQMETQYF. CDR3 coding DNA: TGCGCCAGCAGCTTGGGGACTAGCGGGCAAATGGAGACCCAGTACTTC.

The rearrangement joins TRBV5-1 to TRBJ2-7; 10 nucleotides align to TRBD2. The CDR3 covers 16 residues. V shed 5 bases, J shed 7 bases, and the junction held 15 bases outside the gene matches. From germline, CDR1 is SGHRS and CDR2 YFSETQ. For the CDR3, the DNA is TGCGCCAGCAGATCCTCTAGCGGGAGTAATGCGGGTGAGCAGTACTTC. Its protein is CASRSSSGSNAGEQYF.

J is TRBJ1-2 and V is TRBV5-1; D is undetermined. The V end was cut by 2 bases, the J end by 5 bases, with 16 bases between. The CDR3 has 15 residues. Germline V lookup: CDR1 SGHRS, CDR2 YFSETQ. Here the CDR3 reads CASSLYRVTPYGYTF. DNA of the CDR3: TGCGCCAGCAGCTTATATCGGGTTACGCCTTATGGCTACACCTTC.

V usage is TRBV7-2 and J usage is TRBJ2-7, with a tentative D call TRBD1 (7 bases). The length of the CDR3 is 16 residues. The germline V gene has CDR1 SGHTA and CDR2 FQGNSA. V was pared by 1 base and J by 1 base, with 14 bases between. In DNA form, the CDR3 reads TGTGCCAGCAGCTTAGTTGCAGGGGGGCCTTCCTACGAGCAGTACTTC. Translated, it gives CASSLVAGGPSYEQYF.

The count of this clone is one. CDR3 sequence: CASSLGSRGLNQPQHF. For the CDR3, the DNA is TGTGCCAGCAGCTTAGGTTCCAGGGGGCTGAATCAGCCCCAGCATTTT. The rearrangement uses TRBV7-8 and TRBJ1-5; the match to TRBD1 covers 8 bases. The V segment lost 1 base and the J segment 4 bases; nucleotides outside the gene matches: 6. The CDR3 sequence is 16 residues long. Germline V gives CDR1 SGHVS, CDR2 FQNEAQ. Together with reference TRBV7-8 and TRBJ1-5, the CDR3 gives the full variable domain: GAGVSQSPRYKVAKRGQDVALRCDPISGHVSLFWYQQALGQGPEFLTYFQNEAQLDKSGLPSDRFFAERPEGSVSTLKIQRTQQEDSAVYLCASSLGSRGLNQPQHFGDGTRLSIL.

The chain uses TRBV7-2 and TRBJ2-1, with 9 bases aligning to TRBD1. In germline, CDR1 is SGHTA, CDR2 FQGNSA. The CDR3 runs 15 residues. Trimming removed 7 bases from V and 2 bases from J; junction bases left unmatched: 6. DNA of the CDR3: TGTGCCAGCAACCATTGGGACAGGGCCTACAATGAGCAGTTCTTC. The encoded protein is CASNHWDRAYNEQFF.

The genes are TRBV27 and TRBJ2-2; D remains unclear. Germline CDR1 is MNHEY and CDR2 is SMNVEV (reference sequence). The CDR3 consists of 12 residues. Trimming took 8 bases from V and 5 from J, leaving 9 bases between them. The CDR3, as DNA: TGTGCCAGCCACGGGTGGACCGGGGAGCTGTTTTTT. Translating it yields CASHGWTGELFF.

The rearrangement links TRBV6-6 to TRBJ2-7; perhaps TRBD1 as D (6 bases). The CDR3 runs to 14 residues. V dropped 1 base and J dropped 2 bases, with 9 bases sitting between them. Germline CDR1 is MNHNY and CDR2 is SVGAGI (reference sequence). CDR3 loop: CASSYYTGTYEQYF. The CDR3 coding sequence is TGTGCCAGCAGTTACTACACAGGGACCTACGAGCAGTACTTC.

The J gene is TRBJ2-5, the V gene TRBV2; 8 nucleotides line up with TRBD2. CDR1 and CDR2 (germline): SNHLY, FYNNEI. The CDR3 has 15 amino acids. V gave up 2 bases and J gave up 4 bases; unmatched junction bases: 6. The CDR3 reads CASSELEAGGETQYF. The DNA for the CDR3 is TGTGCCAGCAGTGAACTTGAGGCGGGAGGAGAGACCCAGTACTTC. The variable domain in full, completed from reference TRBV2 and TRBJ2-5, reads EPEVTQTPSHQVTQMGQEVILRCVPISNHLYFYWYRQILGQKVEFLVSFYNNEISEKSEIFDDQFSVERPDGSNFTLKIRSTKLEDSAMYFCASSELEAGGETQYFGPGTRLLVL.

The chain links TRBV11-2 to TRBJ2-2; D remains ambiguous. V lost 1 base to trimming and J lost 4 bases, with 7 bases between them. This CDR3 comprises 14 residues. The germline gives CDR1 SGHAT, CDR2 FQNNGV. The CDR3 sequence: CASSLVTSTGELFF. The CDR3, as DNA: TGTGCCAGCAGCTTAGTTACTTCCACCGGGGAGCTGTTTTTT.

The genes are TRBV5-5 and TRBJ2-2; 10 positions agree with TRBD2. CDR3 length: 19 residues. Germline trimming cut 5 bases from V and 5 bases from J; bases unmatched to any gene: 18. Looked up from germline, CDR1 is SGHKS and CDR2 is YYEKEE (reference sequence). CDR3 in DNA: TGTGCCAGCAGACCTACCTCTAGCGGGGGTACTTGGGGTACCGGGGAGCTGTTTTTT. Its translation: CASRPTSSGGTWGTGELFF.

CDR3 in DNA: TGTGCCAGCAGCCGACAGCACGCGTACGAGCAGTACTTC. This gives the protein CASSRQHAYEQYF. The chain links TRBV6-5 to TRBJ2-7; weak D call: TRBD1 (5 bases). Germline V gene lookup returns CDR1 MNHEY and CDR2 SVGAGI. The CDR3 extends over 13 amino acids. Trimming shortened V by 6 bases and J by 4 bases, and 13 bases separated the two germline ends.

The rearrangement links TRBV19 to TRBJ1-1; no definite D call. The CDR3 has 19 residues. V was shortened by 3 bases and J by 0 bases, with 23 bases between the two germline ends. CDR1 and CDR2 (germline): LNHDA, SQIVND (reference sequence). This CDR3 is CASSIRAGGWILMNTEAFF. The DNA of the CDR3 is TGTGCCAGTAGTATTAGGGCAGGAGGTTGGATATTGATGAACACTGAAGCTTTCTTT.

This clone occurred once. The chain is built from TRBV29-1 and TRBJ2-5; 9 bases align to TRBD2. CDR3 length: 14 residues. Unmatched junction bases numbered 7, after V lost 6 bases and J lost 2 bases. The germline V gene has CDR1 SQVTM and CDR2 ANQGSEA. CDR3 nucleotide sequence: TGCAGCGTAGTTCTAGCGGGGAGGCAAGAGACCCAGTACTTC. Protein: CSVVLAGRQETQYF.

This clone was detected only a few times. The V and J genes are TRBV28 and TRBJ1-1; TRBD1 aligns across 9 bases. The germline V gene has CDR1 MDHEN and CDR2 SYDVKM. Unmatched junction bases numbered 8, after V lost 6 bases and J lost 6 bases. There are 14 residues in the CDR3. CDR3 residues: CASRGPDRGAEAFF. As DNA, the CDR3 is TGTGCCAGCAGGGGACCGGACAGGGGCGCTGAAGCTTTCTTT. Variable domain in full (rest from reference TRBV28 and TRBJ1-1): DVKVTQSSRYLVKRTGEKVFLECVQDMDHENMFWYRQDPGLGLRLIYFSYDVKMKEKGDIPEGYSVSREKKERFSLILESASTNQTSMYLCASRGPDRGAEAFFGQGTRLTVV.

About this clone: One end of the junction fails to match germline, which may point to a read error. Other DNA sequences of this sample code for an identical CDR3. V gene TRBV7-2 combines with J gene TRBJ2-7; tentatively, D is TRBD1 (5 bases). There are 15 residues in the CDR3. Germline lookup yields CDR1 SGHTA and CDR2 FQGNSA. The CDR3, as DNA: TGTGCCAGTAGCTCAGACTGGACACCGCTTTATGAGCAGTACTTC. Protein sequence: CASSSDWTPLYEQYF.

The CDR3 DNA follows: TGTGCCAGCAGACGACTACAGGGGTCATCCGGGGAGCTGTTTTTT. This encodes CASRRLQGSSGELFF. The V call is TRBV28, the J call TRBJ2-2; 7 bases map to TRBD1. This CDR3 comprises 15 residues. V shed 6 bases, J shed 6 bases, and the junction held 10 bases outside the gene matches. Germline assignment: CDR1 MDHEN and CDR2 SYDVKM. Filled out from reference TRBV28 and TRBJ2-2, the complete variable domain reads DVKVTQSSRYLVKRTGEKVFLECVQDMDHENMFWYRQDPGLGLRLIYFSYDVKMKEKGDIPEGYSVSREKKERFSLILESASTNQTSMYLCASRRLQGSSGELFFGEGSRLTVL.

This clone came up once. The gene calls are TRBV9 and TRBJ2-1; 9 bases line up with TRBD2. Germline trimming cut 0 bases from V and 8 bases from J; bases unmatched to any gene: 6. The CDR3 loop spans 15 amino acids. Germline V gene sequence: CDR1 SGDLS, CDR2 YYNGEE. CDR3 sequence reads: CASSVVGGGADEQFF. CDR3 DNA: TGTGCCAGCAGCGTAGTAGGCGGGGGGGCCGATGAGCAGTTCTTC.

The J gene is TRBJ1-5, the V gene TRBV10-3; 7 nucleotides align to TRBD1. The CDR3 is made up of 14 amino acids. CDR1 ENHRY and CDR2 SYGVKD come from the germline V gene. J lost 4 bases, V lost 3 bases, and 3 bases had no gene match. This CDR3 reads CAISDGTDNQPQHF. CDR3 coding DNA: TGTGCCATCAGTGACGGGACAGATAATCAGCCCCAGCATTTT.

The chain has TRBV25-1 and TRBJ2-3; tentatively, D is TRBD2 (6 bases). Looked up from germline, CDR1 is MGHDK and CDR2 is SYGVNS. V shed 0 bases and J shed 0 bases, with 10 bases lying between them. This CDR3 has 16 amino acids. For the CDR3, the DNA is TGTGCCAGCAGTGAATATGGACGGGGGAGCACAGATACGCAGTATTTT. Protein sequence: CASSEYGRGSTDTQYF.

The V gene is TRBV10-3, the J gene TRBJ2-3; D may be TRBD2 (6 bases). The V end lost 4 bases, the J end lost 4 bases, and 15 bases lay between the germline ends. The CDR3 is 15 amino acids. Germline-derived CDR1 and CDR2 are ENHRY and SYGVKD. This CDR3 reads CAISGGLTSADTQYF. CDR3 DNA sequence: TGTGCCATCAGTGGGGGACTGACTTCTGCAGATACGCAGTATTTT.

This chain joins TRBV29-1 and TRBJ2-3, with D perhaps matching TRBD1 (5 bases). The CDR3 extends over 15 amino acids. Germline V CDR1 and CDR2: SQVTM, ANQGSEA. V lost 7 bases to trimming and J lost 1 base, with 18 bases between them. CDR3 bases: TGCAGCGCCGGCTTCGACCCCAGGGGCACAGATACGCAGTATTTT. It is translated as CSAGFDPRGTDTQYF.

This chain uses TRBV7-2 with TRBJ2-7; D might be TRBD2 (6 bases). Germline V gene data show CDR1 as SGHTA and CDR2 as FQGNSA. The germline V and J ends were trimmed by 5 bases and 6 bases, with 20 bases remaining between them. The CDR3 length is 15 residues. The CDR3 coding sequence is TGTGCCAGCAGCCGGGGCGCGGGAAAATGGGGCGAGCAGTACTTC. It yields the protein CASSRGAGKWGEQYF.

The rearrangement joins TRBV7-2 to TRBJ1-2; 7 positions match TRBD1. CDR1 is SGHTA, CDR2 FQGNSA, per germline. The junction had 10 bases not matched to a gene; V was cut back by 5 bases and J by 4 bases. This CDR3 is built from 15 residues. Here the CDR3 DNA reads TGTGCCAGCAGCCCTAGAAACGACAGGGTCTATGGCTACACCTTC. This encodes CASSPRNDRVYGYTF. The full variable domain, rest sourced from reference TRBV7-2 and TRBJ1-2, is GAGVSQSPSNKVTEKGKDVELRCDPISGHTALYWYRQSLGQGLEFLIYFQGNSAPDKSGLPSDRFSAERTGGSVSTLTIQRTQQEDSAVYLCASSPRNDRVYGYTFGSGTRLTVV.

The table lists this clone with a count of one. CDR3 sequence reads: CARSFEAQTVSLETQYF. The CDR3 coding sequence is TGTGCCAGAAGCTTCGAAGCCCAGACAGTCTCTCTAGAGACCCAGTACTTC. The chain employs TRBV5-3 and TRBJ2-5; D perhaps matches TRBD1 (5 bases). TRBV5-3 is an ORF; its function is uncertain. Trimming removed 2 bases from V and 4 bases from J, with 21 bases in between. The length of the CDR3 is 17 residues.

The chain recombines TRBV6-1 with TRBJ1-3; TRBD1 agrees at 7 bases. V lost 4 bases and J lost 4; bases outside the gene matches: 4. Germline CDR1 reads MNHNS; CDR2 reads SASEGT. The CDR3 sequence is 14 residues long. CDR3 region: CASSVTGVGNTIYF. CDR3 DNA sequence: TGTGCCAGCAGTGTCACAGGGGTCGGAAACACCATATATTTT.

This sequence joins TRBV10-3 and TRBJ1-3; D remains unclear. The CDR3 totals 14 residues. V lost 4 bases and J lost 8, with 15 bases in between. Germline CDR1 and CDR2: ENHRY and SYGVKD. CDR3 nucleotides: TGTGCCATCAGTGGCCCGGGGAAAAGGGACACCATATATTTT. It codes for CAISGPGKRDTIYF.

This chain links TRBV28 with TRBJ2-3; 14 nucleotides agree with TRBD2. The CDR3 runs 16 residues. The germline V gene has CDR1 MDHEN and CDR2 SYDVKM. After removal of 2 bases from V and 6 bases from J, the junction contained 4 bases not matched to a gene. CDR3 sequence: CASSLGTSGSADTQYF. As DNA, the CDR3 is TGTGCCAGCAGTTTAGGGACTAGCGGGAGTGCGGATACGCAGTATTTT.